The T cell receptor beta chain described here comes from a study of T-cell memory formation after mild COVID-19. Comment on this clonotype: The antigen is unknown.

Constant-segment primers were used for 5'RACE, and the resulting TCR alpha and TCR beta cDNA libraries carried sample barcodes and UMIs. TCRdb independently ran MiXCR on the 5' RACE reads; one entry per CDR3 protein. Here the sample spans fewer than 550,000 distinct CDR3 sequences, approximately 20% being singletons. The length of the CDR3 is 16 residues. V lost 1 base, J lost 2 bases, and 7 bases stayed unmatched. CDR1 is SGDLS and CDR2 is YYNGEE in the germline V gene. Findings and caveats of the study: Memory sampled before infection contained some responding clones, suggesting cross-reactive memory joined.

The chain links TRBV9 to TRBJ2-7, with 9 bases fitting TRBD1. This receptor was identified in an adult woman who had mild COVID-19 (a few samples of this study predate the infection). Cell type and time point are not known. The sample comprised PBMCs or a T cell subset sorted from them (not recorded which). The CDR3 is CASSVRVGQGPYEQYF. In DNA form, the CDR3 reads TGTGCCAGCAGCGTACGTGTGGGACAGGGCCCCTACGAGCAGTACTTC.